Below, 17 T cell receptor beta chains from the same sample are listed, as sequenced in a study of blood T cell repertoires in COVID-19 (dated by TCRdb to the early 2020s). Libraries were constructed by the immunoSEQ multiplex PCR assay. The table was pulled from immuneACCESS by TCRdb, which kept in-frame rearrangements only. Such tables lose some clones; where checked, under half of the loss comes from unresolved V genes, and the rest has no known cause. The sample table lists some 150,000 clones, approximately 80% of them with a count of one. Roughly 3% of the sample comes from the top ten. Input material: peripheral blood. All receptors come from a woman of 80 years or more with acute or convalescent COVID-19.

The genes are TRBV12-1 and TRBJ2-7; TRBD1, as called in the table, went unchecked against the DNA. TRBV12-1 is a known pseudogene. The CDR3 is 12 residues long. The CDR3 here is CASRATGFEQYF. As DNA, the CDR3 is TGTGCCAGCAGAGCGACAGGGTTCGAGCAGTACTTC.

The chain combines TRBV27 with TRBJ1-5, with 8 bases matching TRBD1. Germline V gene sequence: CDR1 MNHEY, CDR2 SMNVEV (reference sequence). V was clipped by 8 bases and J by 1 base; unmatched bases: 10. The CDR3 loop spans 16 amino acids. The CDR3 region is CASGGQGLMSNQPQHF. In DNA, the CDR3 is TGTGCCAGCGGAGGACAGGGTTTGATGAGCAATCAGCCCCAGCATTTT.

This chain joins TRBV4-3 and TRBJ2-2, with 7 bases matching TRBD1. Losses at the gene ends were 3 bases for V and 1 base for J; bases not matched to a gene: 2. CDR1 and CDR2 from the germline V gene are LGHNA and YSLEER. The CDR3 loop spans 15 amino acids. Here the CDR3 reads CASSQRDRNTGELFF. In DNA form, the CDR3 reads TGCGCCAGCAGCCAGAGGGACAGGAACACCGGGGAGCTGTTTTTT.

The V and J genes are TRBV10-3 and TRBJ2-1; the D gene is possibly TRBD2 (6 bases). In germline, CDR1 is ENHRY, CDR2 SYGVKD. V was clipped by 9 bases and J by 9 bases, with 15 bases between them. This CDR3 comprises 12 residues. CDR3 region: CAIGDSQSEQFF. The CDR3 coding sequence is TGTGCCATAGGGGACTCCCAGAGTGAGCAGTTCTTC.

This clone was detected only once. The V gene is TRBV27, the J gene TRBJ1-1, with D possibly TRBD1 on 6 matching bases. From germline, CDR1 is MNHEY and CDR2 SMNVEV (reference sequence). Trimming cost V 3 bases and J 1 base, with 18 bases left between them. The CDR3 is 17 residues long. The CDR3 is CASSFHGRGYRNTEAFF. Written as DNA, the CDR3 is TGTGCCAGCAGTTTTCACGGCAGGGGTTACCGGAACACTGAAGCTTTCTTT.

The chain couples TRBV5-1 to TRBJ2-1, with 9 bases aligning to TRBD1. Germline V gene lookup returns CDR1 SGHRS and CDR2 YFSETQ. V lost 7 bases and J lost 1; bases outside the gene matches: 3. This CDR3 is built from 14 residues. CDR3 in DNA: TGCGCCAGCGAGGGACAGGGATCCTACAATGAGCAGTTCTTC. Protein sequence: CASEGQGSYNEQFF.

The V and J genes are TRBV19 and TRBJ1-1; TRBD1 matches at 10 bases. The CDR3 sequence is 14 residues long. Germline CDR1 LNHDA, CDR2 SQIVND (reference sequence). V lost 6 bases and J lost 11; bases outside the gene matches: 12. Here the CDR3 reads CASRDQGDRGNAFF. CDR3 bases: TGTGCCAGTAGAGATCAAGGGGACAGGGGTAATGCTTTCTTT. The entire variable domain, with the rest obtained from reference TRBV19 and TRBJ1-1, is as follows: DGGITQSPKYLFRKEGQNVTLSCEQNLNHDAMYWYRQDPGQGLRLIYYSQIVNDFQKGDIAEGYSVSREKKESFPLTVTSAQKNPTAFYLCASRDQGDRGNAFFGQGTRLTVV.

The chain carries TRBV3-1 (or the pseudogene TRBV3-2) and TRBJ1-2; D call uncertain. Germline CDR1 LGHDT, CDR2 YNNKEL (reference sequence). Trimming pared 3 bases from V and 8 bases from J, leaving 7 bases between. The CDR3 sequence is 11 residues long. The CDR3 loop reads CASSQEEGYTF. CDR3 bases: TGTGCCAGCAGCCAGGAGGAAGGCTACACCTTC.

The V call is TRBV11-3, the J call TRBJ2-5; 7 positions agree with TRBD1. This CDR3 has 15 amino acids. The J segment lost 5 bases and the V segment lost 5 bases, leaving 11 bases of the junction unmatched. Germline values: CDR1 SGHNT, CDR2 YENEEA. The CDR3 coding sequence is TGTGCCAGCAGCACCGGGACAGTCGGTGGGGAGACCCAGTACTTC. This gives the protein CASSTGTVGGETQYF.

This chain joins TRBV19 and TRBJ1-5, with 8 bases fitting TRBD1. After removal of 6 bases from V and 1 base from J, the junction contained 2 bases not matched to a gene. Per the germline V gene, CDR1 is LNHDA and CDR2 is SQIVND (reference sequence). The CDR3 is made up of 14 amino acids. CDR3 sequence (DNA): TGTGCCAGTAGAGGACAGGGCAGCAATCAGCCCCAGCATTTT. It specifies CASRGQGSNQPQHF.

The chain couples TRBV5-1 to TRBJ1-4, with 11 nucleotides matching TRBD1. CDR1 and CDR2 (germline): SGHRS, YFSETQ. With V trimmed by 3 bases and J by 8 bases, 6 bases remained unmatched. The CDR3 contains 15 residues. The CDR3 region has the DNA TGCGCCAGCAGCTGGGCCGGGACAGGGGGGGAAAAACTGTTTTTT. Translating it yields CASSWAGTGGEKLFF.

The chain recombines TRBV5-1 with TRBJ1-5; 8 bases fit TRBD1. Losses at the gene ends were 6 bases for V and 2 bases for J; bases not matched to a gene: 7. The length of the CDR3 is 15 residues. Germline CDR1 SGHRS, CDR2 YFSETQ. The CDR3 sequence is CASTPTGAGNQPQHF. The CDR3 coding sequence is TGCGCCAGCACCCCGACAGGGGCAGGCAATCAGCCCCAGCATTTT.

This rearrangement joins TRBV27 to TRBJ1-5; possible D gene TRBD1, 6 bases. The CDR3 length is 16 residues. V lost 0 bases and J 3 bases, leaving 12 bases between the germline ends. The germline V gene has CDR1 MNHEY and CDR2 SMNVEV (reference sequence). CDR3 loop: CASSLSKGDTNQPQHF. The CDR3 coding sequence is TGTGCCAGCAGTTTATCGAAGGGGGATACCAATCAGCCCCAGCATTTT.

For the CDR3, the DNA is TGTGCCAGCAGCGCACAGGGGGGAAACACTGAAGCTTTCTTT. Amino acid sequence: CASSAQGGNTEAFF. The chain recombines TRBV6-5 with TRBJ1-1; 8 bases line up with TRBD1. After removal of 6 bases from V and 2 bases from J, the junction contained 5 bases not matched to a gene. Germline V lookup: CDR1 MNHEY, CDR2 SVGAGI. The CDR3 spans 14 residues.

The V call is TRBV19, the J call TRBJ1-1, with D unresolved. Germline loops: CDR1 LNHDA, CDR2 SQIVND (reference sequence). The V gene lost 4 bases and the J gene lost 5 bases, with 11 bases spanning the gap. CDR3 length equals 13 residues. CDR3 nucleotides: TGTGCCAGTAGTAAGATCCTACGGACTGAAGCTTTCTTT. Translated, it gives CASSKILRTEAFF. Full variable domain (remainder filled in from reference TRBV19 and TRBJ1-1): DGGITQSPKYLFRKEGQNVTLSCEQNLNHDAMYWYRQDPGQGLRLIYYSQIVNDFQKGDIAEGYSVSREKKESFPLTVTSAQKNPTAFYLCASSKILRTEAFFGQGTRLTVV.

The J gene is TRBJ2-5, the V gene TRBV7-9, with a possible D match to TRBD2 (6 bases). This CDR3 is built from 13 residues. Germline values: CDR1 SEHNR, CDR2 FQNEAQ (reference sequence). The ends were cut back, 5 bases at V and 5 bases at J, with 12 bases in the middle. The CDR3: CASSSTSPETQYF. As DNA, the CDR3 is TGTGCCAGCAGCAGCACTAGCCCCGAGACCCAGTACTTC.

The J gene is TRBJ2-1, the V gene TRBV4-3; TRBD1 is a possible D gene (6 bases). The V and J ends lost 0 bases and 8 bases respectively, with 11 bases between them. CDR3 length: 14 residues. CDR1 and CDR2 (germline): LGHNA, YSLEER. The CDR3: CASSQDYRADEQFF. CDR3 bases: TGCGCCAGCAGCCAAGACTACAGGGCCGATGAGCAGTTCTTC.